This is a list of T cell receptor beta chains from one sample in a study of PD-1 blockade in classical Hodgkin lymphoma. Assay: immunoSEQ multiplex PCR; the TCRdb copy retains only in-frame clones and omits some. This table has about 150,000 clones, about four fifths appearing once. Sample: peripheral blood mononuclear cells (PBMCs), taken before the second cycle of nivolumab. All receptors derive from a human donor with classical Hodgkin lymphoma. Each CDR3 is given with its conserved first and last residue. Each record gives: V gene, D gene, CDR3 length, J gene, clone size, CDR3 protein, CDR3 DNA. The D gene is left open where the match is weak. Clone size is stated in some rows and not others, as once, few, many or a class when expanded.

V: TRBV2
D: TRBD1
length: 15
J: TRBJ1-5
size: .
CDR3: CASRQQGYSNQPQHF
DNA: TGTGCCAGCAGACAACAGGGGTATAGCAATCAGCCCCAGCATTTT

V: TRBV5-6
D: TRBD2
length: 19
J: TRBJ2-4
size: .
CDR3: CASRRGLAGGNVAKNIQYF
DNA: TGTGCCAGCAGACGGGGACTAGCGGGAGGGAATGTAGCCAAAAACATTCAGTACTTC

V: TRBV7-3
D: .
length: 13
J: TRBJ1-1
size: .
CDR3: CASSSRVNTEAFF
DNA: TGTGCCAGCAGCTCCCGGGTGAACACTGAAGCTTTCTTT

V: TRBV9
D: .
length: 15
J: TRBJ1-5
size: .
CDR3: CASSHDEEGGQPQHF
DNA: TGTGCCAGCAGCCACGACGAGGAAGGGGGTCAGCCCCAGCATTTT

V: TRBV5-3
D: .
length: 15
J: TRBJ1-3
size: few
CDR3: CARILFRIAGNTIYF
DNA: TGTGCCAGAATCCTTTTCCGTATTGCTGGAAACACCATATATTTT

V: TRBV30
D: .
length: 15
J: TRBJ2-7
size: .
CDR3: CAWTAYRAPVYEQYF
DNA: TGTGCCTGGACCGCATACAGGGCGCCGGTCTACGAGCAGTACTTC

V: TRBV2
D: .
length: 14
J: TRBJ1-1
size: .
CDR3: CASWGGQMNTEAFF
DNA: TGTGCCAGCTGGGGGGGGCAAATGAACACTGAAGCTTTCTTT

V: TRBV6-6
D: .
length: 15
J: TRBJ1-6
size: .
CDR3: CASSYRESYNSPLHF
DNA: TGTGCCAGCAGTTACAGGGAATCCTATAATTCACCCCTCCACTTT

V: TRBV7-9
D: .
length: 15
J: TRBJ1-4
size: .
CDR3: CASSPQGVSNEKLFF
DNA: TGTGCCAGCAGCCCTCAGGGTGTTTCTAATGAAAAACTGTTTTTT

V: TRBV7-3
D: TRBD1
length: 13
J: TRBJ1-1
size: .
CDR3: CASSLLGQSVAFF
DNA: TGTGCCAGCAGCTTACTGGGACAGTCGGTAGCTTTCTTT

V: TRBV29-1
D: TRBD2
length: 14
J: TRBJ2-1
size: .
CDR3: CSVLLAGDYNEQFF
DNA: TGCAGCGTTCTACTAGCGGGCGATTACAATGAGCAGTTCTTC

V: TRBV19
D: .
length: 16
J: TRBJ2-4
size: .
CDR3: CASSPRRNEVKNIQYF
DNA: TGTGCCAGTAGTCCTAGACGGAATGAGGTCAAAAACATTCAGTACTTC

V: TRBV5-4
D: TRBD2
length: 15
J: TRBJ2-5
size: few
CDR3: CASSRTSGNQETQYF
DNA: TGTGCCAGCAGCAGGACTAGCGGTAATCAAGAGACCCAGTACTTC

V: TRBV7-2
D: .
length: 13
J: TRBJ1-1
size: .
CDR3: CASSLDLQGRAFF
DNA: TGTGCCAGCAGCTTAGATCTGCAGGGGCGAGCTTTCTTT

V: TRBV28
D: TRBD1
length: 14
J: TRBJ2-3
size: .
CDR3: CASSWDRSTDTQYF
DNA: TGTGCCAGCAGTTGGGACAGGAGCACAGATACGCAGTATTTT

V: TRBV5-1
D: .
length: 14
J: TRBJ2-3
size: .
CDR3: CASRSDPSTDTQYF
DNA: TGCGCCAGCAGGTCGGACCCTAGCACAGATACGCAGTATTTT

V: TRBV19
D: .
length: 15
J: TRBJ1-3
size: .
CDR3: CASIDIEHSGNTIYF
DNA: TGTGCCAGTATTGATATTGAACACTCTGGAAACACCATATATTTT

V: TRBV19
D: TRBD1
length: 16
J: TRBJ1-5
size: few
CDR3: CASRDPGQGANQPQHF
DNA: TGTGCCAGTAGGGATCCGGGACAGGGGGCCAATCAGCCCCAGCATTTT

V: TRBV9
D: .
length: 14
J: TRBJ2-1
size: .
CDR3: CASSNRGGKYEQFF
DNA: TGTGCCAGCAGCAATAGAGGGGGGAAGTATGAGCAGTTCTTC

V: TRBV4-3
D: TRBD1
length: 16
J: TRBJ1-4
size: medium-sized
CDR3: CASSRDRGQSGEKLFF
DNA: TGCGCCAGCAGTCGGGACAGGGGGCAAAGCGGGGAAAAACTGTTTTTT

V: TRBV5-6
D: .
length: 12
J: TRBJ1-1
size: .
CDR3: CASSSGRREAFF
DNA: TGTGCCAGCAGTAGCGGACGACGTGAAGCTTTCTTT

V: TRBV19
D: TRBD1
length: 14
J: TRBJ1-1
size: .
CDR3: CASGHQGADTEAFF
DNA: TGTGCCAGTGGACATCAGGGGGCGGACACTGAAGCTTTCTTT

V: TRBV5-1
D: TRBD1
length: 16
J: TRBJ1-6
size: .
CDR3: CASSFLPTGSDSPLHF
DNA: TGCGCCAGCAGCTTTTTACCGACAGGGTCAGATTCACCCCTCCACTTT

V: TRBV28
D: .
length: 11
J: TRBJ2-7
size: .
CDR3: CASSISYEQYF
DNA: TGTGCCAGCTCGATCTCCTACGAGCAGTACTTC

V: TRBV28
D: .
length: 12
J: TRBJ2-1
size: few
CDR3: CASMNWDGVQFF
DNA: TGTGCCAGCATGAATTGGGACGGGGTGCAGTTCTTC

V: TRBV18
D: .
length: 14
J: TRBJ2-7
size: .
CDR3: CASSNSGTEVEQYF
DNA: TGTGCCAGCTCAAATTCCGGGACGGAGGTCGAGCAGTACTTC

V: TRBV7-9
D: .
length: 13
J: TRBJ2-1
size: .
CDR3: CASSWTDYNEQFF
DNA: TGTGCCAGCAGTTGGACAGACTACAATGAGCAGTTCTTC

V: TRBV7-3
D: .
length: 14
J: TRBJ2-5
size: .
CDR3: CASSLSGGYETQYF
DNA: TGTGCCAGCAGCTTATCCGGGGGATACGAGACCCAGTACTTC

V: TRBV5-6
D: TRBD1
length: 16
J: TRBJ2-1
size: .
CDR3: CASSIPRDRGPDEQFF
DNA: TGTGCCAGCAGCATCCCCAGGGACAGGGGGCCGGATGAGCAGTTCTTC

V: TRBV9
D: .
length: 13
J: TRBJ2-1
size: .
CDR3: CASSIDRYNEQFF
DNA: TGTGCCAGCAGCATAGACAGGTACAATGAGCAGTTCTTC

V: TRBV7-2
D: .
length: 11
J: TRBJ2-5
size: .
CDR3: CASSPQETQYF
DNA: TGTGCCAGCAGCCCCCAAGAGACCCAGTACTTC

V: TRBV13
D: .
length: 15
J: TRBJ2-5
size: .
CDR3: CASSLGPGRQETQYF
DNA: TGTGCCAGCAGCTTAGGCCCAGGGCGACAAGAGACCCAGTACTTC

V: TRBV5-1
D: .
length: 12
J: TRBJ2-3
size: .
CDR3: CASSPGTDTQYF
DNA: TGCGCCAGCAGCCCTGGGACAGATACGCAGTATTTT

V: TRBV6-5
D: TRBD1
length: 15
J: TRBJ1-4
size: few
CDR3: CASSYGSLGQGKLFF
DNA: TGTGCCAGCAGTTACGGGAGCTTAGGACAGGGAAAACTGTTTTTT

V: TRBV6-5
D: TRBD1
length: 13
J: TRBJ2-5
size: .
CDR3: CASRGTVQETQYF
DNA: TGTGCCAGCAGGGGGACAGTTCAAGAGACCCAGTACTTC

V: TRBV18
D: TRBD2
length: 19
J: TRBJ2-3
size: .
CDR3: CASSPKTSGGSLPTDTQYF
DNA: TGTGCCAGCTCACCGAAGACTAGCGGGGGCTCTCTTCCCACAGATACGCAGTATTTT